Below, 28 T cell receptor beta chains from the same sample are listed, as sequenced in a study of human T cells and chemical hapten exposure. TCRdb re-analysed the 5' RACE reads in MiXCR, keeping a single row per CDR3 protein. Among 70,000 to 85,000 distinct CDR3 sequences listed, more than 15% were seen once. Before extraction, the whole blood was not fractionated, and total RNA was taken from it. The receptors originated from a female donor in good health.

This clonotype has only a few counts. The CDR3 reads CASSGRGEAFF. CDR3 coding DNA: TGTGCCAGCAGCGGTAGGGGTGAAGCTTTCTTT. The chain recombines TRBV12-3 or TRBV12-4 with TRBJ1-1, with D maybe TRBD1 (5 bases). Trimming removed 6 bases at V and 7 bases at J, with 9 bases between. The CDR3 runs to 11 residues.

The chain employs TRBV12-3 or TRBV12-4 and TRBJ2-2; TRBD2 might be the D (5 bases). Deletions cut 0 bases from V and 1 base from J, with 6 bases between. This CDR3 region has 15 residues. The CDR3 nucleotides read TGTGCCAGCAGTTTAGCTAGCGTGAACACCGGGGAGCTGTTTTTT. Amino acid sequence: CASSLASVNTGELFF.

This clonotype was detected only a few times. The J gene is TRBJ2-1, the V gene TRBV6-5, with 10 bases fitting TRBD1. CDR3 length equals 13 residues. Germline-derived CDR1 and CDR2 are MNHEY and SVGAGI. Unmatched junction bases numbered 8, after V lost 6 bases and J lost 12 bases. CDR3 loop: CASRDRGRSGQFF. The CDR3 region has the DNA TGTGCCAGCAGGGACAGGGGGAGAAGCGGGCAGTTCTTC.

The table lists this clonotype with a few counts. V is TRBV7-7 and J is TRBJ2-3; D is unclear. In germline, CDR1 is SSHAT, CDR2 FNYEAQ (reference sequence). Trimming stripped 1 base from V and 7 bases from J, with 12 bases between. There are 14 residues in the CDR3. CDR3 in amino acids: CASSLVLGSYTQYF. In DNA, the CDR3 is TGTGCCAGCAGCTTAGTTCTGGGATCTTATACGCAGTATTTT.

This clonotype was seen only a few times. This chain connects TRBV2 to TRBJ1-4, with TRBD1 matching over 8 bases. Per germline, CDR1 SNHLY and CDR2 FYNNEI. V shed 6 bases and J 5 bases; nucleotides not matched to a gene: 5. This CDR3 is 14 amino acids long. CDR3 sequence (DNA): TGTGCCAGCAGCATACAGGGGGTGAATGAAAAACTGTTTTTT. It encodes CASSIQGVNEKLFF.

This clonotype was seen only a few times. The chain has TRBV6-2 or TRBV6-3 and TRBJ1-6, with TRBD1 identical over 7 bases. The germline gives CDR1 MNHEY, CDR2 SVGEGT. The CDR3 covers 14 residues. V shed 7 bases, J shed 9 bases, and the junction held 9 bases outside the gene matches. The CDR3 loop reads CASTRTGLGSPLHF. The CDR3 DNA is TGTGCCAGCACCCGGACAGGCTTGGGTTCACCCCTCCACTTT.

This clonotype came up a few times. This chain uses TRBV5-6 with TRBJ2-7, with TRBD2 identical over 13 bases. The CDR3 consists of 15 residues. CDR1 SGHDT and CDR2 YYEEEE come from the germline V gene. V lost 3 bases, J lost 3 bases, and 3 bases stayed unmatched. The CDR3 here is CASSSGLAGIYEQYF. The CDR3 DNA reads TGTGCCAGCAGCTCGGGACTAGCGGGGATCTACGAGCAGTACTTC.

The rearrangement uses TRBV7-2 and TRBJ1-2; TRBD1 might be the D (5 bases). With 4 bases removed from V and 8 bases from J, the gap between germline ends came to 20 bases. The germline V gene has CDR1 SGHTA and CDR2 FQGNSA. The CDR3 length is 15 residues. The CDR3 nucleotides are TGTGCCAGCAGCTCAAGGGCGGGGGAGACCTACGGCTACACCTTC. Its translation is CASSSRAGETYGYTF.

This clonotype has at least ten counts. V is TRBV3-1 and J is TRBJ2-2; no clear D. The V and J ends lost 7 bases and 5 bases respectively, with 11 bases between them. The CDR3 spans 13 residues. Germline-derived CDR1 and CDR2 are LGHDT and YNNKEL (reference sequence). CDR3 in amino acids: CASTPAPTGELFF. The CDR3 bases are TGTGCCAGCACCCCCGCACCGACCGGGGAGCTGTTTTTT.

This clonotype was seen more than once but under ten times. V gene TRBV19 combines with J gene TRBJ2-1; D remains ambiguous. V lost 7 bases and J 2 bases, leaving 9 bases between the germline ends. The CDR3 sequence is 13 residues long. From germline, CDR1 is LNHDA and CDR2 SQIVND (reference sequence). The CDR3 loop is CASTDRAYNEQFF. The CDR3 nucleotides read TGTGCCAGTACCGACCGGGCCTACAATGAGCAGTTCTTC.

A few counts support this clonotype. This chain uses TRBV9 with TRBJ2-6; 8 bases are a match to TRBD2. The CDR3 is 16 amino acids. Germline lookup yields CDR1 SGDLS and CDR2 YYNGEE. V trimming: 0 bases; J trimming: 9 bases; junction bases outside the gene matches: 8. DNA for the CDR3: TGTGCCAGCAGCGTAGCGGGGGGGCCTGGGAACAACGTCCTGACTTTC. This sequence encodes CASSVAGGPGNNVLTF.

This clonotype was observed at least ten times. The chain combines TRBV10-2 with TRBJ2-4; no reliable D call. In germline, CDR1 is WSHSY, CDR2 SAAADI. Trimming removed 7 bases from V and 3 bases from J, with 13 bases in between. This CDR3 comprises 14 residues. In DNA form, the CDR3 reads TGCGCCAGCATTGGTGGCCCCAACAAAAACATTCAGTACTTC. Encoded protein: CASIGGPNKNIQYF.

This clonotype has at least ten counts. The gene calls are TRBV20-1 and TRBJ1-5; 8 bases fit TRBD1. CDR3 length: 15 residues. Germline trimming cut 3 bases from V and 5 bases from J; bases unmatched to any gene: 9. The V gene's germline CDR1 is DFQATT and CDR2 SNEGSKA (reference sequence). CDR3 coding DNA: TGCAGTGCTAGGGTCACAGGGGGTGGCGATCAGCCCCAGCATTTT. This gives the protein CSARVTGGGDQPQHF.

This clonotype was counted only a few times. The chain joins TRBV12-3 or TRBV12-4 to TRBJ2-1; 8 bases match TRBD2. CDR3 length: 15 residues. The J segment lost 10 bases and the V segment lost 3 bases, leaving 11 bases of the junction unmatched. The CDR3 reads CASSFPLGPGGEQFF. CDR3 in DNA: TGTGCCAGCAGTTTCCCATTGGGTCCGGGGGGGGAGCAGTTCTTC.

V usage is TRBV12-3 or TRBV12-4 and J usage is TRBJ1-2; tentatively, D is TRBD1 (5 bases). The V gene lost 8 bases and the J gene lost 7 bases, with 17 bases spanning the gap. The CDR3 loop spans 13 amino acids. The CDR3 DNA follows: TGTGCCAGCTGTCAGGGAGTGCAAGTTGGCTACACCTTC. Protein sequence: CASCQGVQVGYTF.

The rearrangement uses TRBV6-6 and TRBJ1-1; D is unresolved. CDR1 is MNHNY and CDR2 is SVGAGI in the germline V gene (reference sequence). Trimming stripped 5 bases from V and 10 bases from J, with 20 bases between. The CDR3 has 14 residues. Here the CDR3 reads CASSPLEGLGAAFF. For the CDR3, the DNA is TGTGCCAGCAGTCCCCTCGAGGGCCTAGGCGCAGCTTTCTTT.

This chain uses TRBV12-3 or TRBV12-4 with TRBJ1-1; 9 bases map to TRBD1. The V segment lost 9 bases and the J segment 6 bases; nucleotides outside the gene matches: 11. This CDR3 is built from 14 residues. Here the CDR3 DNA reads TGTGCCAGTACAGGGGGCGCCCCAAGATCTGAAGCTTTCTTT. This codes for CASTGGAPRSEAFF.

The CDR3 protein is CASSQQGGDGYTF. Written as DNA, the CDR3 is TGTGCCAGCAGCCAACAGGGGGGTGATGGCTACACCTTC. The chain has TRBV3-1 and TRBJ1-2; TRBD1 matches at 7 bases. The CDR3 has 13 amino acids. The germline V gene encodes CDR1 LGHDT and CDR2 YNNKEL (reference sequence). With 2 bases clipped from V and 6 bases from J, the junction kept 3 bases outside the gene matches.

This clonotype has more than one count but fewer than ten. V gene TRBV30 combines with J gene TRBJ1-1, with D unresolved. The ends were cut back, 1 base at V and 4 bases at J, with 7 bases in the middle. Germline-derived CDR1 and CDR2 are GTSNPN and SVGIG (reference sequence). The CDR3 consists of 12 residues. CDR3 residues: CAWSGGPTEAFF. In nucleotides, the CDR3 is TGTGCCTGGAGTGGGGGTCCCACTGAAGCTTTCTTT.

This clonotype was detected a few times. CDR3 nucleotide sequence: TGTGCCAGCAGTTTATTAGGGCAGACAAATTCACCCCTCCACTTT. Residues: CASSLLGQTNSPLHF. The rearrangement uses TRBV27 and TRBJ1-6; D ambiguous. V was trimmed by 1 base and J by 7 bases, leaving 11 bases between them. CDR3 length: 15 residues. Germline loops: CDR1 MNHEY, CDR2 SMNVEV (reference sequence).

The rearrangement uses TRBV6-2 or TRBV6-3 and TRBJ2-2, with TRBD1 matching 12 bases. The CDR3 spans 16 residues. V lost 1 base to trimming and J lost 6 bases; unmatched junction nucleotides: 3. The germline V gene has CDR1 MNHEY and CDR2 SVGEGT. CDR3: CASSYWGQGASGELFF. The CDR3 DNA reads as TGTGCCAGCAGTTACTGGGGACAGGGGGCATCCGGGGAGCTGTTTTTT.

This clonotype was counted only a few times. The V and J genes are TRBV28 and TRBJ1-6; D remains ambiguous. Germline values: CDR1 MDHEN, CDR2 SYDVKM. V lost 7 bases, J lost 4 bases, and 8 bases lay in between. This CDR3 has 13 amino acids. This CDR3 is CASTLLYNSPLHF. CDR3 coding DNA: TGTGCCAGCACCCTACTGTATAATTCACCCCTCCACTTT.

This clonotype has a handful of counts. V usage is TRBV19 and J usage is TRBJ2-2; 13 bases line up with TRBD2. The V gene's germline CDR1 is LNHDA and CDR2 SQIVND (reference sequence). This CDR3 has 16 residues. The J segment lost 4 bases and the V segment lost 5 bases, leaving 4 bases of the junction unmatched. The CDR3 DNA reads TGTGCCAGTAGTGTCACTAGCGGGAGGGCCACCGGGGAGCTGTTTTTT. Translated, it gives CASSVTSGRATGELFF.

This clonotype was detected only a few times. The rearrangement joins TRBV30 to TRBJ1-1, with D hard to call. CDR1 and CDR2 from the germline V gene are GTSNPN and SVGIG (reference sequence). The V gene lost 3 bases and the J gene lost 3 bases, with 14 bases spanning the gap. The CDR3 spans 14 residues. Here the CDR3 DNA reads TGTGCCTGGAGCTTTCGGGTCGGAGACACTGAAGCTTTCTTT. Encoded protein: CAWSFRVGDTEAFF.

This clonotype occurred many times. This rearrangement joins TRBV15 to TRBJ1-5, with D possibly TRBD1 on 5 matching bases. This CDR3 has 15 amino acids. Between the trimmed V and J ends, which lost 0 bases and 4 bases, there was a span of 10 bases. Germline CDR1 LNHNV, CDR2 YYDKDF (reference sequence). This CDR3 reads CATSRDPGQNQPQHF. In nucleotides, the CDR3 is TGTGCCACCAGCAGAGATCCGGGGCAGAATCAGCCCCAGCATTTT.

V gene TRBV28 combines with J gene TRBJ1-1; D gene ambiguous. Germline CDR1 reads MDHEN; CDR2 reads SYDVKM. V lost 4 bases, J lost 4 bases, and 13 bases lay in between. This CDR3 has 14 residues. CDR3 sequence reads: CASSYHRTSTEAFF. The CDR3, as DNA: TGTGCCAGCAGTTATCACAGAACCTCCACTGAAGCTTTCTTT.

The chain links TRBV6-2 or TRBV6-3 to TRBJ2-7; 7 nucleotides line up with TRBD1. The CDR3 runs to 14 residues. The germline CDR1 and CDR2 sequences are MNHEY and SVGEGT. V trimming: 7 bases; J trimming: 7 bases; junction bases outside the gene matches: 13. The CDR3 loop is CASTRQGPIGEQYF. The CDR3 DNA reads TGTGCCAGCACTCGACAGGGCCCCATAGGAGAGCAGTACTTC.

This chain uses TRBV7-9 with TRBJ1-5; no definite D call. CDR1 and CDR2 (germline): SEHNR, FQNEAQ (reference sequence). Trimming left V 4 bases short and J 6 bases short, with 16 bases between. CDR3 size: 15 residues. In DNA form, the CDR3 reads TGTGCCAGCAGCTCCGATGCGTCGTGGGGTCAGCCCCAGCATTTT. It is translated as CASSSDASWGQPQHF.